Below, 32 T cell receptor delta chains from the same sample are listed, as sequenced in a study of gamma-delta T cells after stem cell transplantation. TCRdb re-called clones from the RT-PCR reads via CATT. The table lists about 2,000 delta-chain clones, 15% to 20% of them singletons. The sequencing sample was made of gamma-delta T cells. The origin of the receptors is a human donor. It is not recorded whose cells these are; they may come from a transplant donor. This table probably holds off-target reads from a library built for another chain.

This chain joins TRDV2 and TRDJ1, with 11 bases matching TRDD3. With 3 bases clipped from V and 2 bases from J, the junction kept 10 bases outside the gene matches. This CDR3 has 17 residues. Germline CDR1 is GEAIGNYY and CDR2 is EKD. DNA for the CDR3: TGTGCCTGTGACTACGTACTGGGGGATAAATGGACCGATAAACTCATCTTT. Translating gives CACDYVLGDKWTDKLIF.

The rearrangement links TRDV2 to TRDJ1; 9 bases agree with TRDD3. Germline V gives CDR1 GEAIGNYY, CDR2 EKD. The CDR3 consists of 17 residues. Unmatched junction bases numbered 10, after V lost 3 bases and J lost 0 bases. CDR3 in DNA: TGTGCCTGTGACGCTTTACTGGGGGAGACGGACACCGATAAACTCATCTTT. It is translated as CACDALLGETDTDKLIF.

The rearrangement joins TRDV2 to TRDJ1; 13 bases are shared with TRDD3. Germline V gives CDR1 GEAIGNYY, CDR2 EKD. J lost 1 base, V lost 0 bases, and 28 bases had no gene match. The CDR3 extends over 25 amino acids. The chain's CDR3 is CACDTVLPNPRLGDTRSGTTDKLIF. In DNA form, the CDR3 reads TGTGCCTGTGACACCGTCCTTCCTAACCCAAGACTGGGGGATACGCGATCTGGTACCACCGATAAACTCATCTTT.

This clone has more than one count but fewer than ten. V is TRDV2 and J is TRDJ1, with D perhaps TRDD3 (5 bases). This CDR3 spans 15 amino acids. CDR1 is GEAIGNYY and CDR2 is EKD in the germline V gene. V lost 0 bases and J lost 1, with 11 bases in between. DNA of the CDR3: TGTGCCTGTGACACCGTGGGGACCACCACCGATAAACTCATCTTT. Its translation: CACDTVGTTTDKLIF.

This clone was counted only a few times. The chain has TRDV2 and TRDJ1, with TRDD3 matching 7 bases. The CDR3 sequence is 17 residues long. V shed 0 bases, J shed 3 bases, and the junction held 12 bases outside the gene matches. Germline V gene lookup returns CDR1 GEAIGNYY and CDR2 EKD. The CDR3 nucleotides read TGTGCCTGTGACACCGTGTCGACTGGGGTAGGGCCCGATAAACTCATCTTT. Amino acid sequence: CACDTVSTGVGPDKLIF.

The rearrangement joins TRDV2 to TRDJ1; D is ambiguous. The V gene lost 0 bases and the J gene lost 7 bases, with 17 bases spanning the gap. The CDR3 extends over 15 amino acids. CDR1 and CDR2 from the germline V gene are GEAIGNYY and EKD. CDR3 loop: CACDTVGVGQGKLIF. CDR3 DNA: TGTGCCTGTGACACCGTCGGGGTTGGACAGGGTAAACTCATCTTT.

This clone turned up a few times. The chain links TRDV2 to TRDJ1; 7 nucleotides align to TRDD3. After removal of 0 bases from V and 7 bases from J, the junction contained 13 bases not matched to a gene. Germline CDR1 is GEAIGNYY and CDR2 is EKD. The CDR3 is 16 amino acids. The CDR3 nucleotides are TGTGCCTGTGACACCTTACTGGGGAATACTGAAGGTAAACTCATCTTT. Translation gives CACDTLLGNTEGKLIF.

V usage is TRDV2 and J usage is TRDJ1; 12 positions agree with TRDD3. V shed 3 bases and J 9 bases; nucleotides not matched to a gene: 10. This CDR3 spans 15 amino acids. Germline values: CDR1 GEAIGNYY, CDR2 EKD. The CDR3 sequence is CACDQLLGDTRELIF. CDR3 sequence (DNA): TGTGCCTGTGACCAACTACTGGGGGATACCCGGGAACTCATCTTT.

The chain joins TRDV2 to TRDJ1; D not certain. The V end was cut by 0 bases, the J end by 3 bases, with 16 bases between. The CDR3 has 16 residues. The V gene's germline CDR1 is GEAIGNYY and CDR2 EKD. CDR3 sequence reads: CACDTVPDVTPDKLIF. In DNA form, the CDR3 reads TGTGCCTGTGACACCGTACCGGACGTAACGCCCGATAAACTCATCTTT.

By share, this clone counts as large (0.1 to 1%). The V gene is TRDV2, the J gene TRDJ1; D unresolved. The germline V and J ends were trimmed by 0 bases and 0 bases, with 19 bases remaining between them. The CDR3 has 18 residues. From germline, CDR1 is GEAIGNYY and CDR2 EKD. As DNA, the CDR3 is TGTGCCTGTGACACCATGTGGGACAAAGGGAGAAACACCGATAAACTCATCTTT. This sequence encodes CACDTMWDKGRNTDKLIF.

This clone was observed a few times. This rearrangement joins TRDV2 to TRDJ1; the D gene is possibly TRDD3 (6 bases). CDR1 and CDR2 from the germline V gene are GEAIGNYY and EKD. Trimming removed 3 bases from V and 2 bases from J, with 18 bases in between. CDR3 length: 16 residues. In DNA, the CDR3 is TGTGCCTGTGACTATACTGGGACCGGGAGGACCGATAAACTCATCTTT. Translating gives CACDYTGTGRTDKLIF.

For the CDR3, the DNA is TGTGCCTGTGACACCGTCTTTAAGGGTGCTGGTGGGAGCTCCTGGGACACCCGACAGATGTTTTTC. This encodes CACDTVFKGAGGSSWDTRQMFF. The V and J genes are TRDV2 and TRDJ3; D call uncertain. This CDR3 region has 22 residues. Trimming took 0 bases from V and 0 from J, leaving 23 bases between them. Looked up from germline, CDR1 is GEAIGNYY and CDR2 is EKD.

V is TRDV2 and J is TRDJ1; the match to TRDD3 covers 13 bases. CDR1 is GEAIGNYY, CDR2 EKD, per germline. Trimming cost V 0 bases and J 11 bases; bases outside gene matches: 17. This CDR3 spans 18 amino acids. Here the CDR3 DNA reads TGTGCCTGTGACACCGTTCAACTTACTGGGGGATACGCGTCAAGGCTCATCTTT. This gives the protein CACDTVQLTGGYASRLIF.

The chain combines TRDV2 with TRDJ1, with TRDD3 matching over 8 bases. Germline V CDR1 and CDR2: GEAIGNYY, EKD. With V trimmed by 0 bases and J by 2 bases, 10 bases remained unmatched. This CDR3 has 17 amino acids. CDR3 in amino acids: CACDTVLSGDKTDKLIF. CDR3 nucleotides: TGTGCCTGTGACACCGTTCTTTCGGGGGATAAAACCGATAAACTCATCTTT.

This clone has a handful of counts. The gene calls are TRDV2 and TRDJ1, with TRDD3 matching 12 bases. V was clipped by 1 base and J by 3 bases; unmatched bases: 17. Looked up from germline, CDR1 is GEAIGNYY and CDR2 is EKD. The CDR3 totals 20 residues. In DNA, the CDR3 is TGTGCCTGTGACACGGTATGGCTGGGGGATACGCGGAGGTCGCCCGATAAACTCATCTTT. Translation: CACDTVWLGDTRRSPDKLIF.

This clone was seen only a few times. V gene TRDV2 combines with J gene TRDJ1, with TRDD3 as a possible D gene (6 bases). Germline V CDR1 and CDR2: GEAIGNYY, EKD. The CDR3 extends over 16 amino acids. The V end was cut by 0 bases, the J end by 1 base, with 14 bases between. The CDR3 reads CACDTLGSSTTDKLIF. Written as DNA, the CDR3 is TGTGCCTGTGACACCCTGGGGAGCTCAACCACCGATAAACTCATCTTT.

The chain couples TRDV2 to TRDJ1, with 9 nucleotides matching TRDD3. Germline-derived CDR1 and CDR2 are GEAIGNYY and EKD. This CDR3 is built from 20 residues. The trim removed 1 base at V and 0 bases at J, leaving 17 bases unmatched. CDR3 DNA sequence: TGTGCCTGTGACACGCTTACGCGTACTGGGGGAAAAGGGGACACCGATAAACTCATCTTT. Its protein product is CACDTLTRTGGKGDTDKLIF.

This clone has just one count. The genes are TRDV2 and TRDJ1; no clear D gene. The CDR3 runs to 16 residues. Germline-derived CDR1 and CDR2 are GEAIGNYY and EKD. Trimming took 3 bases from V and 3 from J, leaving 19 bases between them. CDR3 bases: TGTGCCTGTGACCCCGCAGGGGTTAAAAACGCCGATAAACTCATCTTT. This translates into CACDPAGVKNADKLIF.

The rearrangement links TRDV2 to TRDJ1; D is ambiguous. The CDR3 is 15 amino acids. The V end was cut by 5 bases, the J end by 0 bases, with 15 bases between. Germline V lookup: CDR1 GEAIGNYY, CDR2 EKD. The CDR3 reads CACAQLDPDTDKLIF. DNA of the CDR3: TGTGCCTGTGCCCAACTTGATCCGGACACCGATAAACTCATCTTT.

J is TRDJ3 and V is TRDV2; D may be TRDD3 (6 bases). Per the germline V gene, CDR1 is GEAIGNYY and CDR2 is EKD. CDR3 size: 17 residues. The V end lost 0 bases, the J end lost 6 bases, and 14 bases lay between the germline ends. The CDR3 DNA sequence: TGTGCCTGTGACACCCTACTGGGAACCTTGGACACCCGACAGATGTTTTTC. Translating it yields CACDTLLGTLDTRQMFF.

The chain carries TRDV2 and TRDJ1; 9 bases align to TRDD3. The CDR3 loop spans 17 amino acids. Trimming cost V 2 bases and J 0 bases; bases outside gene matches: 9. The germline V gene has CDR1 GEAIGNYY and CDR2 EKD. Here the CDR3 reads CACDMLLGEKYTDKLIF. The CDR3 nucleotides are TGTGCCTGTGACATGCTACTGGGGGAAAAGTACACCGATAAACTCATCTTT.

By sample fraction, this clone is large (0.1 to 1%). The rearrangement uses TRDV2 and TRDJ1, with TRDD3 matching 8 bases. The CDR3 is made up of 21 amino acids. V shed 0 bases, J shed 0 bases, and the junction held 20 bases outside the gene matches. Germline CDR1 GEAIGNYY, CDR2 EKD. CDR3 in DNA: TGTGCCTGTGACACCGTCGCGTCCCCTATTCGGGATACGTATTACACCGATAAACTCATCTTT. It encodes CACDTVASPIRDTYYTDKLIF.

This clone was counted only a few times. Other DNA sequences in the sample encode the same CDR3. The rearrangement uses TRDV2 and TRDJ1; 7 bases are shared with TRDD3. Per germline, CDR1 GEAIGNYY and CDR2 EKD. V dropped 3 bases and J dropped 0; count of bases not matched to a gene: 3. This CDR3 is built from 14 residues. The CDR3 region has the DNA TGTGCCTGTGACCCCCTGGGGGACACCGATAAACTCATCTTT. This sequence encodes CACDPLGDTDKLIF.

V gene TRDV2 combines with J gene TRDJ1; 9 positions match TRDD3. With V trimmed by 0 bases and J by 5 bases, 6 bases remained unmatched. CDR1 GEAIGNYY and CDR2 EKD come from the germline V gene. The CDR3 is 15 amino acids. CDR3 loop: CACDTVGGYWDKLIF. CDR3 in DNA: TGTGCCTGTGACACCGTCGGGGGATACTGGGATAAACTCATCTTT.

The chain uses TRDV2 and TRDJ1, with 10 bases identical to TRDD3. Germline CDR1 GEAIGNYY, CDR2 EKD. CDR3 length equals 17 residues. V shed 3 bases, J shed 2 bases, and the junction held 11 bases outside the gene matches. CDR3 nucleotides: TGTGCCTGTGACGTACTGGGGGATCGGGGAGAGACCGATAAACTCATCTTT. It codes for CACDVLGDRGETDKLIF.

This clone was seen a handful of times. The CDR3 DNA reads as TGTGCCTGTGACACCGCGGGGCTGGGGATAGGGTCCACCGATAAACTCATCTTT. Protein product: CACDTAGLGIGSTDKLIF. The chain recombines TRDV2 with TRDJ1; 7 bases fit TRDD3. The germline CDR1 and CDR2 sequences are GEAIGNYY and EKD. The CDR3 totals 18 residues. After removal of 0 bases from V and 1 base from J, the junction contained 13 bases not matched to a gene.

As to this clone: The junction departs from germline at one end; a sequencing error may be responsible. J is TRDJ1 and V is TRDV2, with 8 bases matching TRDD3. This CDR3 comprises 18 residues. Germline V gene data show CDR1 as GEAIGNYY and CDR2 as EKD. The CDR3 here is CACDTVSTGGTYTDKLIF. Here the CDR3 DNA reads TGCGCCTGTGACACCGTCTCTACTGGGGGTACGTACACCGATAAACTCATCTTT.

This clone has more than one count but fewer than ten. This chain links TRDV2 with TRDJ2; 8 bases are shared with TRDD3. The CDR3 spans 14 residues. Germline V CDR1 and CDR2: GEAIGNYY, EKD. Trimming cost V 3 bases and J 7 bases; bases outside gene matches: 6. CDR3 coding DNA: TGTGCCTGTGACCCAGTACTGGGGGGAGCACAACTCTTCTTT. Translation: CACDPVLGGAQLFF.

The chain recombines TRDV2 with TRDJ2; the D is unclear. The CDR3 length is 15 residues. Germline V gene data show CDR1 as GEAIGNYY and CDR2 as EKD. V gave up 0 bases and J gave up 9 bases, with 16 bases separating them. The CDR3 DNA reads as TGTGCCTGTGACACCGTACTCCCGTTGGCTTCACAACTCTTCTTT. It translates to CACDTVLPLASQLFF.

This clone occurred a few times. The chain couples TRDV2 to TRDJ1; TRDD3 matches 8 bases. Germline V lookup: CDR1 GEAIGNYY, CDR2 EKD. The CDR3 runs to 17 residues. Losses at the gene ends were 3 bases for V and 6 bases for J; bases not matched to a gene: 17. CDR3 amino acids: CACDAVGTGGQEHKLIF. For the CDR3, the DNA is TGTGCCTGTGACGCCGTAGGAACTGGGGGGCAGGAGCATAAACTCATCTTT.

The V and J genes are TRDV2 and TRDJ1, with 10 bases identical to TRDD3. This CDR3 is 18 amino acids long. Germline values: CDR1 GEAIGNYY, CDR2 EKD. V shed 0 bases, J shed 0 bases, and the junction held 9 bases outside the gene matches. The CDR3 DNA sequence: TGTGCCTGTGACACCGTATCACTGGGGGATCAATACACCGATAAACTCATCTTT. Amino acids: CACDTVSLGDQYTDKLIF.

This clone was counted a few times. The chain employs TRDV2 and TRDJ1; TRDD3 aligns across 8 bases. The length of the CDR3 is 16 residues. V lost 0 bases to trimming and J lost 2 bases; unmatched junction nucleotides: 7. Germline V gene sequence: CDR1 GEAIGNYY, CDR2 EKD. The CDR3 is CACDTVVMGDTDKLIF. The DNA for the CDR3 is TGTGCCTGTGACACCGTCGTCATGGGGGATACCGATAAACTCATCTTT.